The 22 T cell receptor beta chains reported below all come from one sample, sequenced in a study of blood T cell repertoires in COVID-19 (dated by TCRdb to the early 2020s). The method behind the library was the immunoSEQ multiplex PCR assay. Imported from immuneACCESS, the table was reduced by TCRdb to in-frame sequences with V and J called. These copies leave out some clones; in studies compared against another copy, an unresolved V gene accounts for under half, and the cause of the remainder is not known. This sample holds fewer than 80,000 clones; roughly 92% were observed only once. Jointly, the top ten make up roughly 5.2% of the sample. The sequenced sample consisted of peripheral blood. Receptors were obtained from a human donor in a cohort sampled during active COVID-19.

The V gene is TRBV5-1, the J gene TRBJ1-5; 8 bases agree with TRBD1. Germline assignment: CDR1 SGHRS and CDR2 YFSETQ. The CDR3 covers 15 residues. V lost 4 bases, J lost 1 base, and 4 bases stayed unmatched. CDR3 sequence: CASSLGQESNQPQHF. Here the CDR3 DNA reads TGCGCCAGCAGCCTGGGACAGGAGAGCAATCAGCCCCAGCATTTT.

The chain uses TRBV5-6 and TRBJ1-6, with D perhaps TRBD1 (6 bases). This CDR3 comprises 14 residues. With 4 bases removed from V and 4 bases from J, the gap between germline ends came to 9 bases. CDR1 SGHDT and CDR2 YYEEEE come from the germline V gene. CDR3 in DNA: TGTGCCAGCAGCCGACAGGTTTATAATTCACCCCTCCACTTT. Translated: CASSRQVYNSPLHF.

The chain joins TRBV10-3 to TRBJ2-1; tentatively, D is TRBD2 (5 bases). The V end lost 6 bases, the J end lost 5 bases, and 11 bases lay between the germline ends. The CDR3 runs 13 residues. The V gene's germline CDR1 is ENHRY and CDR2 SYGVKD. As DNA, the CDR3 is TGTGCCATCAGGAGCGGTCCTAACAATGAGCAGTTCTTC. Translated: CAIRSGPNNEQFF.

By frequency in the sample, this clone is medium-sized. CDR3 bases: TGTGCCAGCGCGGGGACTTATGGAAACACCATATATTTT. Protein: CASAGTYGNTIYF. This rearrangement joins TRBV27 to TRBJ1-3, with D maybe TRBD1 (5 bases). CDR1 is MNHEY and CDR2 is SMNVEV in the germline V gene (reference sequence). Trimming removed 8 bases from V and 3 bases from J, with 11 bases in between. The CDR3 totals 13 residues.

The genes are TRBV28 and TRBJ2-7; 9 positions agree with TRBD1. Germline V gives CDR1 MDHEN, CDR2 SYDVKM. CDR3 size: 13 residues. V lost 8 bases, J lost 5 bases, and 7 bases stayed unmatched. The DNA for the CDR3 is TGTGCCAGCGGGGACAGGGAAGCCAACGAGCAGTACTTC. It translates to CASGDREANEQYF. The full variable domain, its missing parts supplied by reference TRBV28 and TRBJ2-7, is DVKVTQSSRYLVKRTGEKVFLECVQDMDHENMFWYRQDPGLGLRLIYFSYDVKMKEKGDIPEGYSVSREKKERFSLILESASTNQTSMYLCASGDREANEQYFGPGTRLTVT.

In this sample, this clone turned up once. This chain links TRBV25-1 with TRBJ2-3; no reliable D call. The germline V gene encodes CDR1 MGHDK and CDR2 SYGVNS. CDR3 length: 14 residues. V was shortened by 3 bases and J by 0 bases, with 7 bases between the two germline ends. The CDR3 sequence: CASSDSLSTDTQYF. The CDR3 DNA sequence: TGTGCCAGCAGTGATTCCCTCAGCACAGATACGCAGTATTTT.

This rearrangement joins TRBV11-2 to TRBJ2-7; 7 positions match TRBD1. The germline gives CDR1 SGHAT, CDR2 FQNNGV. The CDR3 loop spans 16 amino acids. Germline trimming cut 7 bases from V and 0 bases from J; bases unmatched to any gene: 12. The DNA for the CDR3 is TGTGCCAGCAACTCGCCAGGGGGTATTCGCTCCTACGAGCAGTACTTC. The encoded protein is CASNSPGGIRSYEQYF.

This rearrangement joins TRBV18 to TRBJ1-2, with D maybe TRBD1 (5 bases). V shed 3 bases and J shed 4 bases, with 6 bases lying between them. Germline V CDR1 and CDR2: KGHSH, LQKENI. The CDR3 contains 12 residues. CDR3 nucleotides: TGTGCCAGCTCACCCCAGGGCTATGGCTACACCTTC. Translation gives CASSPQGYGYTF.

The V and J genes are TRBV6-2 or TRBV6-3 and TRBJ1-5, with a possible D match to TRBD1 (6 bases). This CDR3 contains 15 residues. Germline V CDR1 and CDR2: MNHEY, SVGEGT. Deletions cut 6 bases from V and 6 bases from J, with 18 bases between. The CDR3 reads CASSRLPDRSQPQHF. For the CDR3, the DNA is TGTGCCAGCAGCAGACTCCCCGACAGGAGTCAGCCCCAGCATTTT.

The chain joins TRBV3-1 (or the pseudogene TRBV3-2) to TRBJ1-5, with 8 positions matching TRBD1. CDR1 and CDR2 (germline): LGHDT, YNNKEL (reference sequence). The CDR3 has 15 amino acids. With V trimmed by 6 bases and J by 2 bases, 6 bases remained unmatched. In nucleotides, the CDR3 is TGTGCCAGCAGTGACAGGGGAATGGGCAATCAGCCCCAGCATTTT. It yields the protein CASSDRGMGNQPQHF.

The chain combines TRBV5-1 with TRBJ2-3, with 8 bases fitting TRBD1. CDR3 size: 15 residues. After removal of 4 bases from V and 0 bases from J, the junction contained 4 bases not matched to a gene. Germline lookup yields CDR1 SGHRS and CDR2 YFSETQ. The CDR3 region is CASSPTGASTDTQYF. The CDR3 nucleotides read TGCGCCAGCAGCCCGACAGGGGCTAGCACAGATACGCAGTATTTT.

Note on this clone: Other DNA sequences in this specimen translate into the identical CDR3. The chain recombines TRBV4-3 with TRBJ2-7, with a possible D match to TRBD2 (5 bases). The length of the CDR3 is 15 residues. Per germline, CDR1 LGHNA and CDR2 YSLEER. The germline V and J ends were trimmed by 1 base and 3 bases, with 13 bases remaining between them. The CDR3 region is CASSQVRQDFYEQYF. CDR3 DNA: TGCGCCAGCAGCCAAGTTAGGCAGGACTTCTACGAGCAGTACTTC.

The V call is TRBV5-4, the J call TRBJ2-3, with D possibly TRBD2 on 6 matching bases. The V end was cut by 0 bases, the J end by 5 bases, with 19 bases between. This CDR3 region has 17 residues. Germline CDR1 reads SGHNT; CDR2 reads YYREEE (reference sequence). CDR3 sequence (DNA): TGTGCCAGCAGCTTGGGGCAGCTAGGGTCGGAGGGAGATACGCAGTATTTT. Translated, it gives CASSLGQLGSEGDTQYF.

V usage is TRBV28 and J usage is TRBJ2-5, with TRBD1 as a possible D gene (6 bases). This CDR3 is built from 15 residues. Germline CDR1 MDHEN, CDR2 SYDVKM. V was cut by 5 bases and J by 4 bases, with 17 bases left in between. This chain's CDR3 is CASSAPSGTLETQYF. The CDR3 DNA sequence: TGTGCCAGCAGTGCCCCCTCGGGGACACTAGAGACCCAGTACTTC.

The chain links TRBV6-2 or TRBV6-3 to TRBJ1-1; D uncertain. From germline, CDR1 is MNHEY and CDR2 SVGEGT. This CDR3 is 13 amino acids long. V gave up 4 bases and J gave up 5 bases, with 11 bases separating them. The CDR3 spells CASSWAGRTEAFF. CDR3 in DNA: TGTGCCAGCAGTTGGGCGGGGAGAACTGAAGCTTTCTTT.

The rearrangement joins TRBV2 to TRBJ2-7, with D possibly TRBD1 on 6 matching bases. The CDR3 runs to 13 residues. CDR1 and CDR2 from the germline V gene are SNHLY and FYNNEI. In nucleotides, the CDR3 is TGTGCAGATCGCCGGGACACCTCCTACGAGCAGTACTTC. Residues: CADRRDTSYEQYF. The entire variable domain, with the rest obtained from reference TRBV2 and TRBJ2-7, is as follows: EPEVTQTPSHQVTQMGQEVILRCVPISNHLYFYWYRQILGQKVEFLVSFYNNEISEKSEIFDDQFSVERPDGSNFTLKIRSTKLEDSAMYFCADRRDTSYEQYFGPGTRLTVT.

This chain connects TRBV30 to TRBJ1-2; TRBD1 matches at 7 bases. The CDR3 consists of 15 residues. CDR1 and CDR2 from the germline V gene are GTSNPN and SVGIG (reference sequence). Trimming cost V 2 bases and J 4 bases; bases outside gene matches: 10. The CDR3: CAWSRQGGVSYGYTF. The DNA for the CDR3 is TGTGCCTGGAGTAGACAGGGAGGAGTTTCCTATGGCTACACCTTC.

This chain uses TRBV6-5 with TRBJ2-1; unclear D gene. Germline lookup yields CDR1 MNHEY and CDR2 SVGAGI. The germline V and J ends were trimmed by 6 bases and 6 bases, with 9 bases remaining between them. The CDR3 extends over 12 amino acids. The CDR3 loop is CASSHSLNEQFF. CDR3 bases: TGTGCCAGCAGCCACAGCCTCAATGAGCAGTTCTTC.

The J gene is TRBJ2-3, the V gene TRBV5-1, with TRBD1 matching 11 bases. The CDR3 runs to 16 residues. CDR1 is SGHRS and CDR2 is YFSETQ in the germline V gene. Trimming at V came to 2 bases and at J to 2 bases, leaving 4 bases not matched to a gene. Here the CDR3 DNA reads TGCGCCAGCAGCTTTGGACAGGGGGCCCCCACAGATACGCAGTATTTT. This codes for CASSFGQGAPTDTQYF.

This chain links TRBV18 with TRBJ2-2; 8 bases agree with TRBD1. CDR1 is KGHSH and CDR2 is LQKENI in the germline V gene. The CDR3 contains 20 residues. Trimming at V came to 5 bases and at J to 6 bases, leaving 23 bases not matched to a gene. The CDR3 nucleotides are TGTGCCAGCTCAATACGCCAAAAACGACTTACAGGGGGAGCGGCCGGGGAGCTGTTTTTT. This gives the protein CASSIRQKRLTGGAAGELFF.

This chain joins TRBV30 and TRBJ1-4; TRBD1 matches at 10 bases. V was clipped by 0 bases and J by 8 bases; unmatched bases: 3. In germline, CDR1 is GTSNPN, CDR2 SVGIG (reference sequence). CDR3 size: 14 residues. CDR3 residues: CAWSVGTGVEKLFF. Written as DNA, the CDR3 is TGTGCCTGGAGTGTAGGGACAGGGGTGGAAAAACTGTTTTTT.

The chain joins TRBV28 to TRBJ2-1, with D maybe TRBD2 (5 bases). The CDR3 has 12 residues. Germline CDR1 MDHEN, CDR2 SYDVKM. The ends were cut back, 3 bases at V and 12 bases at J, with 12 bases in the middle. CDR3 sequence: CASSLREGRQFF. The CDR3 coding sequence is TGTGCCAGCAGTTTGAGGGAAGGGAGGCAGTTCTTC.